The 21 T cell receptor beta chains in this list originate from one sample, sequenced in a study of blood T cells in healthy people across ages. A sample-barcoded 5' primer and a J-beta primer mix were used in a second PCR of roughly 7 to 12 cycles. TCRdb re-derived calls from the 5' RACE reads in MiXCR, one entry per CDR3 protein. The data hold approximately 1.5 million distinct CDR3 sequences, with 30% to 35% observed a single time. The specimen sequenced was blood. The receptors stem from a woman aged 25 to 39 in good health.

This clonotype was seen ten or more times. Its ends do not fully match the called genes, so a read error is possible. The chain combines TRBV5-1 with TRBJ2-1; possibly TRBD1 or TRBD2 for D (6 bases each). CDR3 length equals 13 residues. CDR1 and CDR2 from the germline V gene are SGHRS and YFSETQ. CDR3 in DNA: TGTGCCAGCAGTTTAGGGGGGCGAGATGAGCAGTTCTTC. Amino acids: CASSLGGRDEQFF.

A few counts support this clonotype. This chain joins TRBV6-1 and TRBJ2-3; D unresolved. CDR1 and CDR2 from the germline V gene are MNHNS and SASEGT. Trimming left V 7 bases short and J 2 bases short, with 7 bases between. The CDR3 totals 12 residues. The CDR3 region has the DNA TGTGCCAGCAATAGAGCCACAGATACGCAGTATTTT. This gives the protein CASNRATDTQYF.

The chain employs TRBV4-1 and TRBJ1-4, with 7 nucleotides matching TRBD1. V shed 4 bases, J shed 3 bases, and the junction held 11 bases outside the gene matches. This CDR3 is built from 17 residues. CDR1 MGHRA and CDR2 YSYEKL come from the germline V gene. CDR3 sequence: CASSPREGAIANEKLFF. In DNA, the CDR3 is TGCGCCAGCAGCCCCAGGGAGGGGGCGATCGCTAATGAAAAACTGTTTTTT.

The chain combines TRBV2 with TRBJ2-1; 13 positions agree with TRBD2. Germline assignment: CDR1 SNHLY and CDR2 FYNNEI. CDR3 length equals 19 residues. The ends lost 6 bases at V and 3 bases at J; junction bases unmatched: 14. As DNA, the CDR3 is TGTGCCAGCAGAGGCAGTTCCGGGACTAGCGGGGTTATCTACAATGAGCAGTTCTTC. Amino acids: CASRGSSGTSGVIYNEQFF.

At least ten counts were recorded for this clonotype. The rearrangement joins TRBV10-2 to TRBJ2-6; a weak D match, TRBD1 (5 bases). The CDR3 runs 14 residues. V lost 4 bases and J 4 bases, leaving 8 bases between the germline ends. Germline values: CDR1 WSHSY, CDR2 SAAADI. In DNA, the CDR3 is TGCGCCAGCAGTGCGGCAGGGGGGGCCAACGTCCTGACTTTC. Translated: CASSAAGGANVLTF.

The chain is built from TRBV9 and TRBJ2-7; D remains unclear. This CDR3 region has 14 residues. Germline CDR1 SGDLS, CDR2 YYNGEE. Between the trimmed V and J ends, which lost 0 bases and 0 bases, there was a span of 7 bases. CDR3 nucleotides: TGTGCCAGCAGCGTAGGGGGTAACTCCTACGAGCAGTACTTC. It is translated as CASSVGGNSYEQYF.

CDR3 sequence (DNA): TGTGCCAGCGGCCCTCGACCGGGACAGGGGCGATCTGGGGCCAACGTCCTGACTTTC. The encoded protein is CASGPRPGQGRSGANVLTF. The chain couples TRBV27 to TRBJ2-6; 10 bases map to TRBD1. This CDR3 comprises 19 residues. From germline, CDR1 is MNHEY and CDR2 SMNVEV (reference sequence). Losses at the gene ends were 8 bases for V and 1 base for J; bases not matched to a gene: 14.

This clonotype was seen a few times. The rearrangement links TRBV12-3 or TRBV12-4 to TRBJ2-7; D is ambiguous. Trimming took 7 bases from V and 7 from J, leaving 14 bases between them. The CDR3 contains 12 residues. The DNA of the CDR3 is TGTGCCAGCACCGGACCACGTCGGGAGCAGTACTTC. Translating gives CASTGPRREQYF.

This chain links TRBV21-1 with TRBJ2-1; the tabulated D call, TRBD2, remains unverified against the DNA. TRBV21-1 is classified as a pseudogene. The CDR3 length is 18 residues. CDR3: CASSPRCKPAGVSDEQFF. DNA for the CDR3: TGTGCCAGCAGCCCCCGGTGTAAGCCAGCGGGAGTTTCGGATGAGCAGTTCTTC.

This clonotype has only a few counts. The genes are TRBV20-1 and TRBJ1-1, with 7 bases that match TRBD1. With 1 base clipped from V and 1 base from J, the junction kept 0 bases outside the gene matches. The CDR3 loop spans 13 amino acids. Looked up from germline, CDR1 is DFQATT and CDR2 is SNEGSKA (reference sequence). The CDR3 DNA is TGCAGTGCTAGAGGGACAGGGAACACTGAAGCTTTCTTT. It yields the protein CSARGTGNTEAFF.

V gene TRBV28 combines with J gene TRBJ1-1; D uncertain. V lost 6 bases, J lost 10 bases, and 12 bases lay in between. This CDR3 has 11 residues. CDR1 and CDR2 (germline): MDHEN, SYDVKM. CDR3 in DNA: TGTGCCAGCAGGGCTTCGCTTGGAGCTTTCTTT. It yields the protein CASRASLGAFF.

The genes are TRBV6-2 or TRBV6-3 and TRBJ1-1, with TRBD1 identical over 8 bases. The CDR3 totals 13 residues. Germline V CDR1 and CDR2: MNHEY, SVGEGT. Trimming at V came to 5 bases and at J to 6 bases, leaving 5 bases not matched to a gene. CDR3 in amino acids: CASSPDRGSEAFF. Here the CDR3 DNA reads TGTGCCAGCAGTCCTGACAGGGGCTCTGAAGCTTTCTTT.

The genes are TRBV19 and TRBJ2-5; 8 positions match TRBD1. The CDR3 length is 14 residues. Germline loops: CDR1 LNHDA, CDR2 SQIVND (reference sequence). The V gene end was trimmed by 3 bases and the J gene end by 3 bases; junction bases not matched to a gene: 3. This chain's CDR3 is CASSIGQGEETQYF. The DNA of the CDR3 is TGTGCCAGTAGTATTGGACAGGGAGAAGAGACCCAGTACTTC.

The V call is TRBV2, the J call TRBJ2-7; possible D gene TRBD2, 5 bases. The V gene lost 9 bases and the J gene lost 1 base, with 7 bases spanning the gap. There are 11 residues in the CDR3. Germline V CDR1 and CDR2: SNHLY, FYNNEI. CDR3 coding DNA: TGTGCCAGGGGGAGTTCCTACGAGCAGTACTTC. It is translated as CARGSSYEQYF.

Only a few counts were recorded for this clonotype. The chain recombines TRBV20-1 with TRBJ2-5; D unresolved. The CDR3 spans 14 residues. Germline CDR1 DFQATT, CDR2 SNEGSKA (reference sequence). Trimming removed 3 bases at V and 6 bases at J, with 17 bases between. CDR3 in DNA: TGCAGTGCTAGCAACTTACCTCGGGCCAAGACCCAGTACTTC. Protein: CSASNLPRAKTQYF.

The chain uses TRBV6-1 and TRBJ2-1, with unresolved D. The CDR3 is made up of 15 amino acids. Germline loops: CDR1 MNHNS, CDR2 SASEGT. V lost 6 bases to trimming and J lost 6 bases, with 18 bases between them. CDR3 nucleotides: TGTGCCAGCAGCCCGGAAGACAACGCCCCCAATGAGCAGTTCTTC. Amino acid sequence: CASSPEDNAPNEQFF.

The rearrangement links TRBV7-2 to TRBJ2-1; D not certain. The CDR3 runs to 15 residues. The V gene lost 5 bases and the J gene lost 5 bases, with 16 bases spanning the gap. CDR1 SGHTA and CDR2 FQGNSA come from the germline V gene. CDR3 region: CASSPTELPNNEQFF. The CDR3 DNA reads TGTGCCAGCAGCCCCACGGAACTTCCTAACAATGAGCAGTTCTTC.

This clonotype was seen a few times. V gene TRBV7-9 combines with J gene TRBJ2-1; 9 nucleotides agree with TRBD2. The CDR3 has 14 residues. V was pared by 1 base and J by 8 bases, with 3 bases of the junction left unmatched. The germline gives CDR1 SEHNR, CDR2 FQNEAQ (reference sequence). CDR3 in amino acids: CASSLVAGGHEQFF. CDR3 bases: TGTGCCAGCAGCTTAGTGGCGGGGGGGCATGAGCAGTTCTTC.

V usage is TRBV20-1 and J usage is TRBJ2-7, with TRBD2 identical over 7 bases. V gave up 0 bases and J gave up 3 bases; unmatched junction bases: 5. There are 14 residues in the CDR3. From germline, CDR1 is DFQATT and CDR2 SNEGSKA (reference sequence). CDR3 nucleotides: TGCAGTGCTAGAGATCGGCGGGGGAACTACGAGCAGTACTTC. Its translation: CSARDRRGNYEQYF.

The chain combines TRBV20-1 with TRBJ2-5; 11 positions match TRBD2. Germline V gene sequence: CDR1 DFQATT, CDR2 SNEGSKA (reference sequence). The J segment lost 5 bases and the V segment lost 5 bases, leaving 7 bases of the junction unmatched. The CDR3 spans 14 residues. This CDR3 reads CSARPSGGFETQYF. CDR3 coding DNA: TGCAGTGCTCGACCTAGCGGGGGGTTCGAGACCCAGTACTTC.

The table lists this clonotype with a few counts. The chain couples TRBV25-1 to TRBJ2-1; no firm D call. The CDR3 consists of 12 residues. The germline gives CDR1 MGHDK, CDR2 SYGVNS. V lost 6 bases to trimming and J lost 12 bases, with 15 bases between them. The CDR3 coding sequence is TGTGCCAGCAGCCCCCCCACGCTGGGGCAGTTCTTC. Amino acid sequence: CASSPPTLGQFF.